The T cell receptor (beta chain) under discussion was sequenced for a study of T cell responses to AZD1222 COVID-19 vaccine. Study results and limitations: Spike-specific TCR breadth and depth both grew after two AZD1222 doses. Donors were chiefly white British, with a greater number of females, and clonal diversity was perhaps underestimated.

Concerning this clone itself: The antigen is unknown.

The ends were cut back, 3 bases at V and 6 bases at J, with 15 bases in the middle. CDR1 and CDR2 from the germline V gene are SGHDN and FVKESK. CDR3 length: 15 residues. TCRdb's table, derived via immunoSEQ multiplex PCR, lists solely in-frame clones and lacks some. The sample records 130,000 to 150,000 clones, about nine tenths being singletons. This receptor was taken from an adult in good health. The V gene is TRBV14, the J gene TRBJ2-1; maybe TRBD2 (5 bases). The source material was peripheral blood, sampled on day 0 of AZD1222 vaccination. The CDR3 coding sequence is TGTGCCAGCAGCCATATACGGGGTAGTGGCAATGAGCAGTTCTTC. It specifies CASSHIRGSGNEQFF.